This T cell receptor beta chain appears in the sequencing data of a study of shared clonotypes between healthy human individuals. In germline, CDR1 is SGHDN, CDR2 FVKESK. V was pared by 5 bases and J by 5 bases, with 18 bases between. The CDR3 has 15 amino acids. The method was immunoSEQ multiplex PCR; TCRdb's version includes in-frame clones alone and lacks a portion of them. The table includes 600,000 to 750,000 clones, 80% to 95% detected once. The clonotype originates from a man aged 18 to 35 in good health. Some clones in this sample may be carry-over from other donors' samples. The sequencing input was memory CD8+ T cells from PBMCs. Subset in this sample: CD45RO+ cells pooled with CCR7-negative TemRA cells. V and J are TRBV14 and TRBJ2-5, with D perhaps TRBD1 (5 bases). The CDR3 DNA is TGTGCCAGCAGCGGGGCAGGTACTCTGATTGAGACCCAGTACTTC. Translating gives CASSGAGTLIETQYF.